A single T cell receptor beta chain is shown here with its context. Antigen specificity is unknown. Germline loops: CDR1 MNHEY, CDR2 SVGEGT. The CDR3 consists of 15 residues. Trimming cost V 4 bases and J 4 bases, with 17 bases left between them. This record belongs to a study of T cell responses to AZD1222 COVID-19 vaccine. On the study more broadly: Second doses at about 4 or about 12 weeks were pooled. General study points: Donor demographics were predominantly white British with a female majority; clonal diversity may be underestimated. Targets within unmutated variant regions were reportedly found for nearly half of spike-specific TCRs.

TCRdb keeps only in-frame clones here, not all; method: immunoSEQ multiplex PCR. The sample consists of some 130,000 clones, 85% to 90% of them appearing once. This TCR was sampled from an adult in good health. The source material was peripheral blood, sampled on day 0 of AZD1222 vaccination. The V call is TRBV6-2 or TRBV6-3, the J call TRBJ2-7, with D unclear. CDR3: CASSSVNGLVYEQYF. The DNA for the CDR3 is TGTGCCAGCAGTTCCGTCAATGGTCTCGTTTACGAGCAGTACTTC.